The clone carrying this T cell receptor beta chain was counted ten times or more. Using its own MiXCR run on the 5' RACE reads, TCRdb lists one record per CDR3 protein. This sample yields over 60,000 distinct CDR3 sequences, of which roughly 4.8% are seen a single time; about 2.2% belongs to the top ten. The record originates from a study of neurological immune-mediated disorders. V lost 1 base and J 3 bases, leaving 12 bases between the germline ends. Germline assignment: CDR1 DFQATT and CDR2 SNEGSKA (reference sequence). The CDR3 covers 14 residues. The TCR sequence derives from a woman between 70 and 85 years old with multiple sclerosis. The rearrangement uses TRBV20-1 and TRBJ2-5; D might be TRBD2 (6 bases). The specimen sequenced was PBMCs. CDR3 DNA: TGCAGTGCTAGAGGTCGACTAGTAGAAGAGACCCAGTACTTC. Translated: CSARGRLVEETQYF.